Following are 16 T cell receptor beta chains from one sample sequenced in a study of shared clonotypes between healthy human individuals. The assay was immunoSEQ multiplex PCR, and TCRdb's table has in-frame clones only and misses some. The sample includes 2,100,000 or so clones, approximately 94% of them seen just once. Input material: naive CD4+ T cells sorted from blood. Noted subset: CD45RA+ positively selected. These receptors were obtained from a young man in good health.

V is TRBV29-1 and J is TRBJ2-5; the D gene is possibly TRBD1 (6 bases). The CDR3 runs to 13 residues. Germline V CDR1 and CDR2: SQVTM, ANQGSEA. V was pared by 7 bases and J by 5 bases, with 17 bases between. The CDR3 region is CSAKTGRSETQYF. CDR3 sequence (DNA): TGCAGCGCTAAGACAGGCCGGTCGGAGACCCAGTACTTC.

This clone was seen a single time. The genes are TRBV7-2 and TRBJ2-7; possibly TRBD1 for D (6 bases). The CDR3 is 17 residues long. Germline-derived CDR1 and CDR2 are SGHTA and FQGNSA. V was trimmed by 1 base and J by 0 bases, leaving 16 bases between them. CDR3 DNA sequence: TGTGCCAGCAGCTTAGATGGCGACAGGAGAGTCTCCTACGAGCAGTACTTC. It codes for CASSLDGDRRVSYEQYF. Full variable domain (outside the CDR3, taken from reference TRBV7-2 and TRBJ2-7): GAGVSQSPSNKVTEKGKDVELRCDPISGHTALYWYRQSLGQGLEFLIYFQGNSAPDKSGLPSDRFSAERTGGSVSTLTIQRTQQEDSAVYLCASSLDGDRRVSYEQYFGPGTRLTVT.

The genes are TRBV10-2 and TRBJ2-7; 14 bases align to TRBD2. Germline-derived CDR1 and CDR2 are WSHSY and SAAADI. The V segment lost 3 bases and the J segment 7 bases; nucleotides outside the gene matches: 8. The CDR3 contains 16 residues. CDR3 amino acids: CASSEGLTSGREEQYF. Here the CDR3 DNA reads TGCGCCAGCAGTGAAGGTCTGACTAGCGGGAGGGAAGAGCAGTACTTC.

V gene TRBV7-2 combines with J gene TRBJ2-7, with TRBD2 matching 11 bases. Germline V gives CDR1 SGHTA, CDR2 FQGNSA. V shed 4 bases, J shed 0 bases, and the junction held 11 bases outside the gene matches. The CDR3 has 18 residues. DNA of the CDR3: TGTGCCAGCAGCTCCGGTGCACCTAGCGGGGGGAGCTCCTACGAGCAGTACTTC. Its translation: CASSSGAPSGGSSYEQYF.

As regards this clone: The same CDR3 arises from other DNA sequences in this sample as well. The CDR3 DNA is TGTGCCAGCAGCTTGGCGCGGTATGGCTACACCTTC. It is translated as CASSLARYGYTF. The J gene is TRBJ1-2, the V gene TRBV7-2; the D is unclear. Germline CDR1 reads SGHTA; CDR2 reads FQGNSA. The CDR3 sequence is 12 residues long. V gave up 3 bases and J gave up 5 bases, with 7 bases separating them.

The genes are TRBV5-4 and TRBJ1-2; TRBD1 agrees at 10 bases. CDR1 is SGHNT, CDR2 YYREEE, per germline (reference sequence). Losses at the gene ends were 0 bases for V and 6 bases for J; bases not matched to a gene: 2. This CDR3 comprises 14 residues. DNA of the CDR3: TGTGCCAGCAGCTTGGTGACAGGGGGCAATGGCTACACCTTC. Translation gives CASSLVTGGNGYTF.

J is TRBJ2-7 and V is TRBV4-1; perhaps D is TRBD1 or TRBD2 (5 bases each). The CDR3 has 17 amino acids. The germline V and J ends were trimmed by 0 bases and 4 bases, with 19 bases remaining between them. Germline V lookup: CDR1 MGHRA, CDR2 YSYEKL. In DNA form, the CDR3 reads TGCGCCAGCAGCCAAGATCCGGGACCGGCCAACCTGTACGAGCAGTACTTC. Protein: CASSQDPGPANLYEQYF.

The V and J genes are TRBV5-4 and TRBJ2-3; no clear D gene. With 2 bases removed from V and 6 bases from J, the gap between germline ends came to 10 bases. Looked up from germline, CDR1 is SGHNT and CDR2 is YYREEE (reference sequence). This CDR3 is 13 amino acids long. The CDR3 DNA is TGTGCCAGCAGCTTAGGCCCTGGGGATACGCAGTATTTT. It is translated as CASSLGPGDTQYF.

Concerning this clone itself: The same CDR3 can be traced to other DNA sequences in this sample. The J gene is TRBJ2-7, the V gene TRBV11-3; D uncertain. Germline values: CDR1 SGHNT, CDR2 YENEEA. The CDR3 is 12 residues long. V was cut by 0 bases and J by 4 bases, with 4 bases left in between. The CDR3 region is CASSLDGYEQYF. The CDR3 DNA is TGTGCCAGCAGCTTAGATGGGTACGAGCAGTACTTC.

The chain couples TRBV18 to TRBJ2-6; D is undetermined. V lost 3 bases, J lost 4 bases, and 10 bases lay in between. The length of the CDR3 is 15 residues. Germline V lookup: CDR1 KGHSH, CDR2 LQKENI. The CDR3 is CASSPGLEGANVLTF. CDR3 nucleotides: TGTGCCAGCTCACCGGGTCTAGAGGGGGCCAACGTCCTGACTTTC.

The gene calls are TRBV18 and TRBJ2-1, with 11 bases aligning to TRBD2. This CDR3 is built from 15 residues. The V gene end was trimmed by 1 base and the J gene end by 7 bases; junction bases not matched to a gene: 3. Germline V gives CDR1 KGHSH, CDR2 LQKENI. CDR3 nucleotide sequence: TGTGCCAGCTCACCACTAGCGGGAGGGCCAAATGAGCAGTTCTTC. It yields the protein CASSPLAGGPNEQFF.

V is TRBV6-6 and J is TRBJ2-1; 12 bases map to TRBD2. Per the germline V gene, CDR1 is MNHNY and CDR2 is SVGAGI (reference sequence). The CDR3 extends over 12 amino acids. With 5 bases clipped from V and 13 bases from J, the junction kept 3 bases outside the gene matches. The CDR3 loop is CASSKGLAGQFF. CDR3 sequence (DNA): TGTGCCAGCAGTAAGGGACTAGCGGGTCAGTTCTTC.

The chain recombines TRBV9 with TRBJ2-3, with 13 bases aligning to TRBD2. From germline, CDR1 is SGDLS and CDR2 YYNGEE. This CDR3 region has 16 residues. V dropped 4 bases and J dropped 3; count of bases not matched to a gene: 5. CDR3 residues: CASSLGTSGVTDTQYF. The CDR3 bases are TGTGCCAGCAGCCTTGGGACTAGCGGGGTTACAGATACGCAGTATTTT.

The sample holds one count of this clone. This CDR3 is CASSPSGLGTYEQYF. In nucleotides, the CDR3 is TGTGCCAGCTCACCTAGCGGCTTAGGGACCTACGAGCAGTACTTC. The chain carries TRBV18 and TRBJ2-7, with D perhaps matching TRBD2 (6 bases). The CDR3 is made up of 15 amino acids. The ends were cut back, 3 bases at V and 2 bases at J, with 14 bases in the middle. Germline V CDR1 and CDR2: KGHSH, LQKENI.

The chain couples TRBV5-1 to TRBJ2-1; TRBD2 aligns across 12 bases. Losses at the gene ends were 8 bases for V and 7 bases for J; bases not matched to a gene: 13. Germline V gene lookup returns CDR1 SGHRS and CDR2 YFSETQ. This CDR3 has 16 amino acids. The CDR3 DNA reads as TGCGCCAGTACCTACCGGATTCTAGCGGGGGGGAATGAGCAGTTCTTC. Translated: CASTYRILAGGNEQFF.

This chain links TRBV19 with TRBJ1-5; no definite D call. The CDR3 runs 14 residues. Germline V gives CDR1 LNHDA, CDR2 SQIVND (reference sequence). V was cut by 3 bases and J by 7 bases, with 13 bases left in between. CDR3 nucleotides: TGTGCCAGTAGTATTTCGGGTTTAGACCAGCCCCAGCATTTT. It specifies CASSISGLDQPQHF.